One T cell receptor beta chain is described in this entry. Its antigen remains unknown. Sequencing of TCR beta was carried out in blood CD8+ and CD4+ T cells. The V gene's germline CDR1 is SGDLS and CDR2 YYNGEE. V was shortened by 0 bases and J by 0 bases, with 10 bases between the two germline ends. The CDR3 spans 15 residues. The RNA, roughly 0.45 to 1 ug, was put through reverse transcription using random hexamers. The TCR beta CDR3 was amplified by immunoSEQ multiplex PCR across 54 Vbeta, 13 Jbeta. From the immunoSEQ multiplex PCR reads, TCRdb called clonotypes with MiXCR, one entry per CDR3 protein. This sample yields some 250,000 distinct CDR3 sequences, of which almost 97% are seen a single time; approximately 0.094% belongs to the top ten. This record comes from a study of CD8 T cells in Susac syndrome. Study-level results: The study recognized that the number of individuals in its TCR sequencing and HLA analysis was relatively small.

The TCR was taken from a human donor with Susac syndrome. Input material: CD4+ T cells from PBMCs. The chain uses TRBV9 and TRBJ2-7, with D possibly called TRBD1 or TRBD2 (5 bases each). CDR3 in DNA: TGTGCCAGCAGCGTAGGGCCGGGGCCCTCCTACGAGCAGTACTTC. Residues: CASSVGPGPSYEQYF.